A selection of T cell receptor beta chains follows, all from one sample in a study of regulatory T cells in long-lasting Graves disease. TCRdb processed the multiplex PCR reads anew with MiXCR; each CDR3 protein has one entry. The sample lists 500,000 to 700,000 distinct CDR3 sequences, approximately 31% seen once, with 42% in the top ten. This specimen consisted of peripheral blood mononuclear cells (PBMCs), obtained when the disease was refractory, from a patient treated with antithyroid drugs. These receptors all come from a female donor with Graves disease. The CDR3 runs from the conserved cysteine through the conserved F or W. D genes are given only for firm matches. For some rows the clone size is stated as once, few or many, or as a class when expanded; others skip it.

CDR3 DNA: TGTGCCAGCTCACCAAGCAGGGGTCCGGGCCCGAACACTGAAGCTTTCTTT
CDR3 protein: CASSPSRGPGPNTEAFF
V gene: TRBV18
CDR3 length: 17
clone size: .
D gene: .
J gene: TRBJ1-1

CDR3 DNA: TGTGCCAGCAGTCCGACACGTTCTTCAGGGGATGGCTACACCTTC
CDR3 protein: CASSPTRSSGDGYTF
V gene: TRBV12-3/TRBV12-4
CDR3 length: 15
clone size: many
D gene: .
J gene: TRBJ1-2

CDR3 DNA: TGTGCCAGCAGTTACATGGGGTTGGGAAACTACGAGCAGTACTTC
CDR3 protein: CASSYMGLGNYEQYF
V gene: TRBV6-5
CDR3 length: 15
clone size: many
D gene: .
J gene: TRBJ2-7

CDR3 DNA: TGTGCCAGCAACATCGGGACAGGCGCCTATAATTCACCCCTCCACTTT
CDR3 protein: CASNIGTGAYNSPLHF
V gene: TRBV11-2
CDR3 length: 16
clone size: many
D gene: TRBD1
J gene: TRBJ1-6

CDR3 DNA: TGTGCCAGCAGTTTAAAGCGTACCTACTCCTACGAGCAGTACTTC
CDR3 protein: CASSLKRTYSYEQYF
V gene: TRBV27
CDR3 length: 15
clone size: .
D gene: .
J gene: TRBJ2-7

CDR3 DNA: TGTGCCAGCAGCCAAGAAGGTCTAGCGGGCACCGGGGAGCTGTTTTTT
CDR3 protein: CASSQEGLAGTGELFF
V gene: TRBV3-1
CDR3 length: 16
clone size: few
D gene: TRBD2
J gene: TRBJ2-2

CDR3 DNA: TGCGCCAGCAGCCAAGGTAGTAGTTCTCGCTACGAGCAGTACTTC
CDR3 protein: CASSQGSSSRYEQYF
V gene: TRBV4-1
CDR3 length: 15
clone size: .
D gene: .
J gene: TRBJ2-7

CDR3 DNA: TGTGCCTGGAGTGTAGAGGGAGCGTATGGCTACACCTTC
CDR3 protein: CAWSVEGAYGYTF
V gene: TRBV30
CDR3 length: 13
clone size: .
D gene: .
J gene: TRBJ1-2

CDR3 DNA: TGCAGCGCCGACAGAGAAGTGAACACTGAAGCTTTCTTT
CDR3 protein: CSADREVNTEAFF
V gene: TRBV29-1
CDR3 length: 13
clone size: few
D gene: .
J gene: TRBJ1-1

CDR3 DNA: TGCGCCAGCAGCGTGGGGTTAGGGCGGACTGAAGCTTTCTTT
CDR3 protein: CASSVGLGRTEAFF
V gene: TRBV9
CDR3 length: 14
clone size: many
D gene: .
J gene: TRBJ1-1

CDR3 DNA: TGTGCCAGCCGGGGAGGGAGCCAGCCCCAGCATTTT
CDR3 protein: CASRGGSQPQHF
V gene: TRBV12-3/TRBV12-4
CDR3 length: 12
clone size: few
D gene: .
J gene: TRBJ1-5

CDR3 DNA: TGTGCCAGCAGCTTATGGGGGTGGCTAGCGGGAGGAAAACAAGAGACCCAGTACTTC
CDR3 protein: CASSLWGWLAGGKQETQYF
V gene: TRBV11-2
CDR3 length: 19
clone size: .
D gene: TRBD2
J gene: TRBJ2-5

CDR3 DNA: TGTGCCAGCAGCTTAAAGGGGGGGGGGAGCACTGAAGCTTTCTTT
CDR3 protein: CASSLKGGGSTEAFF
V gene: TRBV11-2
CDR3 length: 15
clone size: .
D gene: .
J gene: TRBJ1-1

CDR3 DNA: TGTGCCAGCAGGACACAGGGGATAAACATTCAGTACTTC
CDR3 protein: CASRTQGINIQYF
V gene: TRBV12-3/TRBV12-4
CDR3 length: 13
clone size: many
D gene: TRBD1
J gene: TRBJ2-4

CDR3 DNA: TGTGCCAGCAGCGAGGGACAGGTGGGCAATCAGCCCCAGCATTTT
CDR3 protein: CASSEGQVGNQPQHF
V gene: TRBV5-8
CDR3 length: 15
clone size: few
D gene: TRBD1
J gene: TRBJ1-5

CDR3 DNA: TGTGCCTGGAGTGTAGAGGCCTATGGCTACACCTTC
CDR3 protein: CAWSVEAYGYTF
V gene: TRBV30
CDR3 length: 12
clone size: .
D gene: .
J gene: TRBJ1-2

CDR3 DNA: TGCAGCGTTGAATATGGGGGGGCTGGCTACACCTTC
CDR3 protein: CSVEYGGAGYTF
V gene: TRBV29-1
CDR3 length: 12
clone size: .
D gene: .
J gene: TRBJ1-2

CDR3 DNA: TGTGCCAGCAGTGAGGTCTATGGCTACACCTTC
CDR3 protein: CASSEVYGYTF
V gene: TRBV6-1
CDR3 length: 11
clone size: many
D gene: .
J gene: TRBJ1-2

CDR3 DNA: TGCAGTGCTAGTCAGGCAAGCAATCAGCCCCAGCATTTT
CDR3 protein: CSASQASNQPQHF
V gene: TRBV20-1
CDR3 length: 13
clone size: .
D gene: .
J gene: TRBJ1-5

CDR3 DNA: TGTGCCAGCAGCCAAGATTTGGGAATATATGGCTACACCTTC
CDR3 protein: CASSQDLGIYGYTF
V gene: TRBV3-1
CDR3 length: 14
clone size: few
D gene: .
J gene: TRBJ1-2

CDR3 DNA: TGTGCCAGCAGCCTTGGAACGGGACCGTGGGACGGCTACACCTTC
CDR3 protein: CASSLGTGPWDGYTF
V gene: TRBV7-2
CDR3 length: 15
clone size: few
D gene: .
J gene: TRBJ1-2

CDR3 DNA: TGCGCCAGCAGCCCCTACCCAGGACAGACGGGAAACACCATATATTTT
CDR3 protein: CASSPYPGQTGNTIYF
V gene: TRBV5-1
CDR3 length: 16
clone size: few
D gene: .
J gene: TRBJ1-3

CDR3 DNA: TGTGCCAGCAGTGTCTTACCGGGACAGGGTAACTATGGCTACACCTTC
CDR3 protein: CASSVLPGQGNYGYTF
V gene: TRBV6-2/TRBV6-3
CDR3 length: 16
clone size: many
D gene: TRBD1
J gene: TRBJ1-2

CDR3 DNA: TGCGCCAGCAGCTTGGAAAGCGGGGGGACCTATGGCTACACCTTC
CDR3 protein: CASSLESGGTYGYTF
V gene: TRBV5-1
CDR3 length: 15
clone size: .
D gene: .
J gene: TRBJ1-2

CDR3 DNA: TGTGCCAGCACCCGTGGGGGCACTAATGAAAAACTGTTTTTT
CDR3 protein: CASTRGGTNEKLFF
V gene: TRBV2
CDR3 length: 14
clone size: many
D gene: .
J gene: TRBJ1-4

CDR3 DNA: TGTGCCAGCAGCCGGGAGAGGGGGCGAAGCAATCAGCCCCAGCATTTT
CDR3 protein: CASSRERGRSNQPQHF
V gene: TRBV7-8
CDR3 length: 16
clone size: many
D gene: TRBD1
J gene: TRBJ1-5

CDR3 DNA: TGTGCCAGCAGCTTACGCCCTAGGGGTGCGGGAGGCAACAATGAGCAGTTCTTC
CDR3 protein: CASSLRPRGAGGNNEQFF
V gene: TRBV7-3
CDR3 length: 18
clone size: few
D gene: TRBD2
J gene: TRBJ2-1